The clone carrying this TCR beta chain was counted between two and nine times. Its antigen is still unknown. These data come from a study of shared clonotypes between healthy human individuals. General observations from the study: Represented diversity, genetic and exposure-history alike, was limited by few donors.

CD45RO-negative cells were positively selected for CCR7, leaving out terminally differentiated effector memory CD45RA+ cells. Sequenced by immunoSEQ multiplex PCR; TCRdb stores in-frame clones only, minus some. The sample consists of 2 million to 2.5 million clones, more than 85% of them appearing once. V gave up 0 bases and J gave up 6 bases, with 6 bases separating them. In germline, CDR1 is SEHNR, CDR2 FQNEAQ (reference sequence). The CDR3 loop spans 12 amino acids. The receptor's source is a man in his late teens or twenties in good health. Some clones in this sample may be carry-over from other donors' samples. The genes are TRBV7-9 and TRBJ2-7; D is ambiguous. The sequenced sample consisted of naive CD8+ T cells from PBMCs. CDR3 region: CASSLALLEQYF. The CDR3 region has the DNA TGTGCCAGCAGCTTAGCCCTCCTCGAGCAGTACTTC.